These 15 T cell receptor beta chains came from one sample sequenced in a study of beta chain features in type 1 diabetes. Whole-study findings and limits: Moderately but significantly shorter TCRB CDR3s were found in Type 1 diabetes patients in all four CD4+ subsets.

These receptors are not linked to any known antigen. The sequenced template was cDNA made from the entire isolated RNA. Measured with immunoSEQ multiplex PCR; TCRdb has only the in-frame clones, and not every one. Of about 170,000 clones listed, less than 10% are singletons. Specimen: central memory CD4+ T cells from blood. All receptors come from a man aged 18-30 years with type 1 diabetes.

This chain links TRBV2 with TRBJ2-2; D perhaps matches TRBD1 (6 bases). Per germline, CDR1 SNHLY and CDR2 FYNNEI. This CDR3 has 14 residues. With 7 bases removed from V and 2 bases from J, the gap between germline ends came to 11 bases. Written as DNA, the CDR3 is TGTGCCAGCATTGCGACAGGAAACACCGGGGAGCTGTTTTTT. Amino acid sequence: CASIATGNTGELFF.

The CDR3 DNA reads as TGTGCCAGCAGCCAACAGACAGTTTCCGGGGAGCTGTTTTTT. This sequence encodes CASSQQTVSGELFF. The V gene is TRBV7-2, the J gene TRBJ2-2; possibly TRBD1 for D (5 bases). Trimming left V 5 bases short and J 6 bases short, with 13 bases between. This CDR3 comprises 14 residues. CDR1 and CDR2 (germline): SGHTA, FQGNSA.

This clone was detected only a few times. The V and J genes are TRBV14 and TRBJ1-5; D call uncertain. Between the trimmed V and J ends, which lost 1 base and 3 bases, there was a span of 4 bases. Germline CDR1 and CDR2: SGHDN and FVKESK. The CDR3 is 13 amino acids. The CDR3: CASSQGPNQPQHF. The CDR3 coding sequence is TGTGCCAGCAGCCAAGGGCCCAATCAGCCCCAGCATTTT.

This rearrangement joins TRBV11-2 to TRBJ2-5; 11 bases align to TRBD1. This CDR3 is built from 14 residues. Germline CDR1 is SGHAT and CDR2 is FQNNGV. V was clipped by 4 bases and J by 5 bases; unmatched bases: 3. In DNA, the CDR3 is TGTGCCAGCAGCTCATGGGACAGGGGGGAGACCCAGTACTTC. Translating gives CASSSWDRGETQYF.

The rearrangement joins TRBV6-6 to TRBJ1-1; no clear D. This CDR3 has 13 amino acids. Germline V gene lookup returns CDR1 MNHNY and CDR2 SVGAGI (reference sequence). V was trimmed by 9 bases and J by 1 base, leaving 12 bases between them. CDR3 in amino acids: CASEREGNTEAFF. In DNA form, the CDR3 reads TGTGCCAGTGAGCGTGAGGGGAACACTGAAGCTTTCTTT.

This clone showed up just a few times. The chain carries TRBV5-1 and TRBJ2-1; TRBD2 aligns across 10 bases. Per the germline V gene, CDR1 is SGHRS and CDR2 is YFSETQ. The CDR3 covers 15 residues. V shed 4 bases and J 6 bases; nucleotides not matched to a gene: 7. Here the CDR3 reads CASSPGTSAINEQFF. The DNA of the CDR3 is TGCGCCAGCAGCCCGGGGACTAGCGCGATCAATGAGCAGTTCTTC. Drawing the rest from reference TRBV5-1 and TRBJ2-1, the complete variable domain is KAGVTQTPRYLIKTRGQQVTLSCSPISGHRSVSWYQQTPGQGLQFLFEYFSETQRNKGNFPGRFSGRQFSNSRSEMNVSTLELGDSALYLCASSPGTSAINEQFFGPGTRLTVL.

As DNA, the CDR3 is TGTGTATGGAGGGGCCAACTTACCAACACTGAAGCTTTCTTT. Its translation: CVWRGQLTNTEAFF. The V call is TRBV7-9, the J call TRBJ1-1; perhaps TRBD1 as D (5 bases). The germline CDR1 and CDR2 sequences are SEHNR and FQNEAQ (reference sequence). The CDR3 sequence is 14 residues long.

This clone was picked up a small number of times. The chain uses TRBV5-1 and TRBJ2-1, with 12 bases identical to TRBD2. With 0 bases clipped from V and 9 bases from J, the junction kept 10 bases outside the gene matches. Germline CDR1 reads SGHRS; CDR2 reads YFSETQ. The CDR3 extends over 17 amino acids. The CDR3 nucleotides read TGCGCCAGCAGCTTGGGTTCACTAGCGGGAGGTAGGGGTGAGCAGTTCTTC. The encoded protein is CASSLGSLAGGRGEQFF.

This chain connects TRBV9 to TRBJ2-1; unclear D gene. Germline V CDR1 and CDR2: SGDLS, YYNGEE. V was shortened by 4 bases and J by 3 bases, with 17 bases between the two germline ends. The CDR3 runs 16 residues. In DNA, the CDR3 is TGTGCCAGCAGCCTAGGTGCGGCTCCCGGCTACAATGAGCAGTTCTTC. Its translation: CASSLGAAPGYNEQFF.

A few counts support this clone. The chain is built from TRBV7-6 and TRBJ2-1; D not certain. The ends were cut back, 2 bases at V and 8 bases at J, with 10 bases in the middle. This CDR3 is built from 13 residues. From germline, CDR1 is SGHVS and CDR2 FNYEAQ. CDR3 sequence (DNA): TGTGCCAGCAGCTTAATGAGCAAAGATGAGCAGTTCTTC. Residues: CASSLMSKDEQFF.

The CDR3 protein is CASSPGLAANEQFF. The CDR3 nucleotides read TGTGCCAGCTCACCGGGACTAGCGGCAAATGAGCAGTTCTTC. V usage is TRBV18 and J usage is TRBJ2-1, with 11 bases lining up with TRBD2. The CDR3 sequence is 14 residues long. Germline loops: CDR1 KGHSH, CDR2 LQKENI. V trimming: 3 bases; J trimming: 7 bases; junction bases outside the gene matches: 2.

To note about this clone: A junction end diverges from the germline sequence, so it may reflect a read error. The CDR3 reads CAISAVNTEAFF. In nucleotides, the CDR3 is TGTGCCATCAGTGCAGTGAACACTGAAGCTTTCTTT. The chain employs TRBV6-1 and TRBJ1-1; D is undetermined. Germline V gene data show CDR1 as MNHNS and CDR2 as SASEGT. CDR3 length equals 12 residues.

The table lists this clone with a few counts. CDR3 sequence: CAAEAASSYNEQFF. The CDR3, as DNA: TGTGCCGCTGAGGCGGCGAGCTCCTACAATGAGCAGTTCTTC. The chain is built from TRBV30 and TRBJ2-1, with D unresolved. The CDR3 is 14 amino acids. V lost 8 bases and J 0 bases, leaving 14 bases between the germline ends. From germline, CDR1 is GTSNPN and CDR2 SVGIG (reference sequence).

Only a few counts were recorded for this clone. The chain joins TRBV30 to TRBJ2-7; a possible D gene is TRBD1 (6 bases). Trimming removed 8 bases from V and 7 bases from J, with 18 bases in between. CDR3 size: 12 residues. Looked up from germline, CDR1 is GTSNPN and CDR2 is SVGIG (reference sequence). CDR3 bases: TGTGCCAGTGGCGACAGGCCCGGGGAGCAGTACTTC. This translates into CASGDRPGEQYF.

The V gene is TRBV5-1, the J gene TRBJ2-3; 13 bases align to TRBD2. The CDR3 covers 16 residues. Germline-derived CDR1 and CDR2 are SGHRS and YFSETQ. Trimming removed 0 bases from V and 6 bases from J; junction bases left unmatched: 4. The CDR3 loop is CASSLGLAGGHDTQYF. The CDR3 DNA reads TGCGCCAGCAGCTTGGGACTAGCGGGGGGCCACGATACGCAGTATTTT.